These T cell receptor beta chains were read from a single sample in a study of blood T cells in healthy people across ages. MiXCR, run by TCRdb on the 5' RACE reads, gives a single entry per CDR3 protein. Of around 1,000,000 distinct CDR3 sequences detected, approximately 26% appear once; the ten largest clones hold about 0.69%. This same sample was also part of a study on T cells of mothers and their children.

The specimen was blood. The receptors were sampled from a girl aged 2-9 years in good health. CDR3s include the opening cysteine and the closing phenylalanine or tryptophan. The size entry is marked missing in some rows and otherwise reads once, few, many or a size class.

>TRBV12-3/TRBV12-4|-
CASSLGGTSGRASYNEQFF
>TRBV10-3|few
CAISESSETQETQYF
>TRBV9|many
CASSVDLPTKGYTF
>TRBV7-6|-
CASSLVSGGGSYEQYF
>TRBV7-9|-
CASSLVRPDTGELFF
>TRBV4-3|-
CASSQERSGIETQYF
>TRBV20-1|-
CSAHPKGLAGENEQFF
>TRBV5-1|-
CASSLPDNTDTQYF
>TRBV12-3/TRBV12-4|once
CASSGAGHEQYF
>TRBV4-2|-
CASRNRGQETQYF
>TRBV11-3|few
CASSLTLTDLAKNIQYF
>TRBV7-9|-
CASSFTDLSEAFF
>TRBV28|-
CASSLFSGINTGELFF
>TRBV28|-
CASSLRAGRWYEQYF
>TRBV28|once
CASTQGGPQANEQFF
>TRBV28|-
CASSFTKQGLYLGYTF
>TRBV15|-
CATRLNRDLRTDTQYF
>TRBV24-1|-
CATSDPRSSYEQYF
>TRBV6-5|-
CASSYGQDTGELFF
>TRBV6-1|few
CASSALSGGYTDTQYF
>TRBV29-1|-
CSVEEDLRQGESF
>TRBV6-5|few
CASTFFLAANTGELFF
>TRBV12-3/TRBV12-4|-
CAGSLIYSSGEQFF
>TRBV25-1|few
CASSETRPGTGANVLTF
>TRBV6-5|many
CASSKNTEAFF
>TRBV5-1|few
CASSSSMGGDTQYF
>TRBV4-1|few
CASSPPGGDPYSNQPQHF
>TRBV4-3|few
CASSQDGTTQETQYF
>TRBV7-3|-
CASSLRPSEKLFF
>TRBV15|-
CATSRGQGSGSYEQYF
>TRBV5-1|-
CASSRDWGGGNEQFF
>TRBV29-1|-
CSVGVRGGNGYTF